This T cell receptor (beta chain) was found in a study of identical twins. General study findings and limits: Beta out-of-frame sequences showed weaker excess sharing between twins. The abundant beta clonotypes from cord blood had fewer insertions, and memory repertoires had none of this. Models underestimated out-of-frame TCR alpha sharing in monozygotic twins. Partly confounded zero-insertion analyses could result from invariant MAIT and iNKT cells.

TCRdb passed the 5' RACE reads through MiXCR, listing each CDR3 protein once. Of around 1.7 million distinct CDR3 sequences listed, 32% are singletons. A remark on this clonotype: Its target is unknown.

This CDR3 is 13 amino acids long. V lost 4 bases, J lost 5 bases, and 11 bases lay in between. The germline CDR1 and CDR2 sequences are MNHEY and SMNVEV (reference sequence). This chain uses TRBV27 with TRBJ1-2, with no clear D. The sample consisted of cord blood. The source of this sequence is a newborn girl in good health. CDR3: CASSWSRSYGYTF. CDR3 bases: TGTGCCAGCAGTTGGAGCAGATCTTATGGCTACACCTTC.